The 5 T cell receptor beta chains in this list originate from one sample, sequenced in a study of technical replicates of blood from four donors. Measured with immunoSEQ multiplex PCR; TCRdb has only the in-frame clones, and not every one. Here the sample spans tens of thousands of clones, under 95% being singletons. Sequencing was performed on T cells isolated from PBMCs. All receptors come from a human donor in good health.

The genes are TRBV30 and TRBJ2-3, with D uncertain. The length of the CDR3 is 13 residues. The V gene lost 4 bases and the J gene lost 4 bases, with 12 bases spanning the gap. CDR1 is GTSNPN and CDR2 is SVGIG in the germline V gene (reference sequence). The CDR3 nucleotides read TGTGCCTGGACAAGGAAAGGAGCAGATACGCAGTATTTT. It is translated as CAWTRKGADTQYF.

The V and J genes are TRBV28 and TRBJ2-1, with TRBD1 matching 8 bases. Germline CDR1 and CDR2: MDHEN and SYDVKM. The CDR3 loop spans 14 amino acids. The V gene end was trimmed by 5 bases and the J gene end by 6 bases; junction bases not matched to a gene: 6. CDR3 nucleotides: TGTGCCAGCAGTACCACGACAGGGGCCAATGAGCAGTTCTTC. Translation: CASSTTTGANEQFF.

The chain recombines TRBV28 with TRBJ1-1; no firm D call. Germline CDR1 reads MDHEN; CDR2 reads SYDVKM. V lost 6 bases and J 10 bases, leaving 18 bases between the germline ends. There are 13 residues in the CDR3. The CDR3 DNA reads as TGTGCCAGCAGAAGCGGGGAGAAAGCGCGAGCTTTCTTT. Translation: CASRSGEKARAFF.

The chain recombines TRBV19 with TRBJ2-3, with TRBD1 matching 7 bases. Looked up from germline, CDR1 is LNHDA and CDR2 is SQIVND (reference sequence). V lost 6 bases and J lost 4; bases outside the gene matches: 13. The CDR3 length is 16 residues. For the CDR3, the DNA is TGTGCCAGTAGCTCCGGACAGGCCTATAACGCAGATACGCAGTATTTT. Amino acids: CASSSGQAYNADTQYF.

The chain joins TRBV19 to TRBJ2-2, with D maybe TRBD2 (5 bases). CDR1 and CDR2 (germline): LNHDA, SQIVND (reference sequence). The ends were cut back, 7 bases at V and 0 bases at J, with 9 bases in the middle. There are 14 residues in the CDR3. CDR3 bases: TGTGCCAGTAATCGAGCGGCGAACACCGGGGAGCTGTTTTTT. Amino acids: CASNRAANTGELFF.